This section outlines one T cell receptor beta chain sequence together with its context. As yet, its antigen is unknown. From the reads, TCRdb called clonotypes with MiXCR, one entry per CDR3 protein. The table lists 450,000 to 600,000 distinct CDR3 sequences, roughly 43% of them singletons. The data were obtained in a study of T cell repertoires in cytomegalovirus infection. At the level of the study: An indication of both CMV infection and matching HLA type came from public TCR beta signatures. General study findings and limits: In two of eight donors, the top clonotype was HLA-C-restricted CMV-specific.

V lost 5 bases, J lost 0 bases, and 8 bases lay in between. Germline V CDR1 and CDR2: GTSNPN, SVGIG (reference sequence). The CDR3 length is 13 residues. The material was cultured PBMCs, obtained from culture after CMV antigen stimulation. J is TRBJ1-5 and V is TRBV30; D call uncertain. The receptor's source is a human donor in good health (CMV status not recorded). Some clones in this sample may be carry-over from other donors' samples. CDR3 bases: TGTGCCTGGGGGCAGGATAGCAATCAGCCCCAGCATTTT. Its protein product is CAWGQDSNQPQHF. Full variable domain (outside the CDR3, taken from reference TRBV30 and TRBJ1-5): SQTIHQWPATLVQPVGSPLSLECTVEGTSNPNLYWYRQAAGRGLQLLFYSVGIGQISSEVPQNLSASRPQDRQFILSSKKLLLSDSGFYLCAWGQDSNQPQHFGDGTRLSIL.